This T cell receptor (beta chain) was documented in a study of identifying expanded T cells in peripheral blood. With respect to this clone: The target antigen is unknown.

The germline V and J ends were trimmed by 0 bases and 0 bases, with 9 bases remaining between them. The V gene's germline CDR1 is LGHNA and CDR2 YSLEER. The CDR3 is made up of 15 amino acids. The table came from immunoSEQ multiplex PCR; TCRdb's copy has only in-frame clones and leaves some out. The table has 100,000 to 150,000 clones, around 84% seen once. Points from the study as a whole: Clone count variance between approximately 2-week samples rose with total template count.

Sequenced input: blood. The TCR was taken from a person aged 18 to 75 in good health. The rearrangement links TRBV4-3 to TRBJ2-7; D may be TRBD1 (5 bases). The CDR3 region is CASSQESDTSYEQYF. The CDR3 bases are TGCGCCAGCAGCCAAGAATCGGACACCTCCTACGAGCAGTACTTC.